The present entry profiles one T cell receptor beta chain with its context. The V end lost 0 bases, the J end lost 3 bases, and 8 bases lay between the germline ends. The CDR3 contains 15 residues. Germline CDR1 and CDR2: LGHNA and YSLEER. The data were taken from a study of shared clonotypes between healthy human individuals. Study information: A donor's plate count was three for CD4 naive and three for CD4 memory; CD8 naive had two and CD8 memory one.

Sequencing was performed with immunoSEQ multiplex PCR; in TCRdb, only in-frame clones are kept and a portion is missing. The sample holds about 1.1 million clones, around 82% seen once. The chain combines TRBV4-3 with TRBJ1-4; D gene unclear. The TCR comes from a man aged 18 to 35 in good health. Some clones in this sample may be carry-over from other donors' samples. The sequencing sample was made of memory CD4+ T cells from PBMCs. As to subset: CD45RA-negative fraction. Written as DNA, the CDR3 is TGCGCCAGCAGCCAAGATTGGGGATCTAATGAAAAACTGTTTTTT. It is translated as CASSQDWGSNEKLFF.